This TCR beta chain originates from a study of T cells in Graves' hyperthyroidism and ophthalmopathy. Study findings and constraints: The model anticipated ophthalmopathy a median approximately six months pre-onset. A model built on 13 V-J features separated ophthalmopathy from stable hyperthyroidism.

Diagnoses were made from clinical symptoms, serum measures (thyroxine and TRAb), thyroid ultrasound and orbital computed tomography. Over 9 ml of fresh peripheral blood supplied the PBMCs. This CDR3 has 14 amino acids. V was pared by 4 bases and J by 3 bases, with 5 bases of the junction left unmatched. This clonotype was detected many times. Its antigen is still unknown. From RNA transcripts, TCR beta CDR3 regions were amplified. TCR CDR3 regions were first amplified by RT-PCR with HTBI primers. In TCRdb, the multiplex PCR reads were re-called with MiXCR into one record per CDR3 protein. The table records 490,000 or so distinct CDR3 sequences, 15% to 20% of them present only once.

Material: blood. V is TRBV12-3 or TRBV12-4 and J is TRBJ1-2, with 7 positions matching TRBD1. The TCR was taken from a woman younger than 45 with Graves' ophthalmopathy. Here the CDR3 DNA reads TGTGCCAGCAGTTCCCCAGGGGGGTACTATGGCTACACCTTC. Protein sequence: CASSSPGGYYGYTF.